Following are 11 T cell receptor beta chains from one sample sequenced in a study of a mutant IDH1 vaccine in newly diagnosed glioma. These TCRs' antigens remain unknown. TCRdb's copy holds only in-frame clones and misses some; the assay was immunoSEQ multiplex PCR. The profile shows 30,000 to 35,000 clones, approximately 89% of them singletons. Time point in this sample: week 47, end of study. Doses of 300 ug of mutant IDH1 20-mer peptide were given with topical imiquimod. This specimen consisted of PBMCs, obtained from a glioma patient whose treatment included an IDH1 peptide vaccine. The receptors here all came from a man in his forties with glioma.

V and J are TRBV11-3 and TRBJ2-3; D is unclear. The CDR3 has 14 amino acids. CDR1 is SGHNT and CDR2 is YENEEA in the germline V gene. V was pared by 9 bases and J by 0 bases, with 13 bases between. CDR3 DNA: TGTGCCAGTTCGTTTTCCTCTAGCACAGATACGCAGTATTTT. This codes for CASSFSSSTDTQYF. The full variable domain, completed using reference TRBV11-3 and TRBJ2-3, is EAGVVQSPRYKIIEKKQPVAFWCNPISGHNTLYWYLQNLGQGPELLIRYENEEAVDDSQLPKDRFSAERLKGVDSTLKIQPAELGDSAVYLCASSFSSSTDTQYFGPGTRLTVL.

The V call is TRBV30, the J call TRBJ2-7; D call uncertain. The germline V and J ends were trimmed by 0 bases and 5 bases, with 11 bases remaining between them. Germline CDR1 reads GTSNPN; CDR2 reads SVGIG (reference sequence). The CDR3 has 13 residues. The chain's CDR3 is CAWSVGRVHEQYV. The CDR3 bases are TGTGCCTGGAGTGTGGGTCGGGTTCACGAGCAGTACGTC.

J is TRBJ1-5 and V is TRBV19; D ambiguous. Germline CDR1 is LNHDA and CDR2 is SQIVND (reference sequence). The CDR3 is 14 amino acids. The V end lost 5 bases, the J end lost 0 bases, and 8 bases lay between the germline ends. Here the CDR3 DNA reads TGTGCCAGTAGTCCCGACTATAGCAATCAGCCCCAGCATTTT. Its protein is CASSPDYSNQPQHF.

As DNA, the CDR3 is TGTGCCAGCTCAGGTAGCAATCAGCCCCAGCATTTT. Its protein is CASSGSNQPQHF. This rearrangement joins TRBV19 to TRBJ1-5, with D unresolved. CDR1 and CDR2 (germline): LNHDA, SQIVND (reference sequence). The CDR3 contains 12 residues. V lost 9 bases, J lost 0 bases, and 6 bases lay in between.

The chain is built from TRBV6-8 and TRBJ2-1; 11 nucleotides agree with TRBD2. Germline V gene lookup returns CDR1 MNHGY and CDR2 SAAAGT. V lost 6 bases and J lost 4; bases outside the gene matches: 11. The CDR3 is made up of 17 amino acids. The CDR3 protein is CASRIHPRLAGYNEQFF. The CDR3 bases are TGTGCCAGCAGAATCCACCCTCGACTAGCGGGATACAATGAGCAGTTCTTC.

The chain carries TRBV2 and TRBJ1-2, with 7 bases fitting TRBD1. V shed 1 base, J shed 5 bases, and the junction held 7 bases outside the gene matches. The CDR3 totals 15 residues. Looked up from germline, CDR1 is SNHLY and CDR2 is FYNNEI. In DNA, the CDR3 is TGTGCCAGCAGTGAAGATAAGGGGGCGAGTTATGGCTACACCTTC. This gives the protein CASSEDKGASYGYTF.

The CDR3 DNA follows: TGTGCCATCGGGAGGGGCGCGTTTGCAGATACGCAGTATTTT. It yields the protein CAIGRGAFADTQYF. The gene calls are TRBV10-3 and TRBJ2-3, with 7 bases lining up with TRBD2. The V gene end was trimmed by 8 bases and the J gene end by 4 bases; junction bases not matched to a gene: 9. Germline CDR1 and CDR2: ENHRY and SYGVKD. The CDR3 runs 14 residues.

V usage is TRBV7-2 and J usage is TRBJ2-4, with TRBD1 matching 8 bases. J was trimmed by 3 bases and V by 5 bases; bases with no gene match: 3. Germline CDR1 is SGHTA and CDR2 is FQGNSA. The length of the CDR3 is 14 residues. As DNA, the CDR3 is TGTGCCAGCAGCCGAGACAGGGGCAAAAACATTCAGTACTTC. Its protein is CASSRDRGKNIQYF.

The CDR3 sequence is CASSLGPNLNTEAFF. In nucleotides, the CDR3 is TGCGCCAGCAGCTTGGGGCCGAACCTGAACACTGAAGCTTTCTTT. The rearrangement uses TRBV5-1 and TRBJ1-1; no clear D gene. Trimming took 0 bases from V and 0 from J, leaving 9 bases between them. Germline V gene sequence: CDR1 SGHRS, CDR2 YFSETQ. The CDR3 spans 15 residues.

V and J are TRBV19 and TRBJ2-5; D might be TRBD1 or TRBD2, each matching 6 bases. The V and J ends lost 1 base and 5 bases respectively, with 11 bases between them. The V gene's germline CDR1 is LNHDA and CDR2 SQIVND (reference sequence). This CDR3 is built from 14 residues. The CDR3 sequence is CASSIAGAGETQYF. CDR3 bases: TGTGCCAGTAGTATAGCAGGGGCGGGGGAGACCCAGTACTTC. Variable domain in full (rest from reference TRBV19 and TRBJ2-5): DGGITQSPKYLFRKEGQNVTLSCEQNLNHDAMYWYRQDPGQGLRLIYYSQIVNDFQKGDIAEGYSVSREKKESFPLTVTSAQKNPTAFYLCASSIAGAGETQYFGPGTRLLVL.

The chain joins TRBV7-9 to TRBJ2-1; 9 positions match TRBD2. With 3 bases clipped from V and 3 bases from J, the junction kept 0 bases outside the gene matches. Germline V lookup: CDR1 SEHNR, CDR2 FQNEAQ (reference sequence). CDR3 length: 14 residues. The CDR3 spells CASSFSGGYNEQFF. CDR3 coding DNA: TGTGCCAGCAGCTTTAGCGGGGGCTACAATGAGCAGTTCTTC.